The entry below gives a single T cell receptor (beta chain) sequence along with its context. Antigen: not known. These data originate in a study of CD8 T cells in ankylosing spondylitis. Study results and limitations: With a CD8+ phenotype, disease-linked clones were relatively rare in peripheral blood. A motif of under ten highly homologous TCR beta variants was seen as apparently characteristic of ankylosing spondylitis blood. In ankylosing spondylitis patients, matched synovial fluid reportedly showed significant enrichment of disease-linked clones.

TCRdb called the 5' RACE reads again in MiXCR, with one record for every CDR3 protein. The sample consists of 350,000 to 450,000 distinct CDR3 sequences, roughly 26% of them appearing once. Sequences were obtained from blood, either unsorted or a sorted T cell fraction (not recorded which). This TCR was sampled from a male donor with ankylosing spondylitis.

CDR3 region: CSARIGITHGYTF. CDR3 DNA sequence: TGCAGTGCTCGAATCGGGATTACCCACGGCTACACCTTC. The chain joins TRBV20-1 to TRBJ1-2; D not resolved. Trimming left V 5 bases short and J 8 bases short, with 18 bases between. CDR3 size: 13 residues. Germline V gene sequence: CDR1 DFQATT, CDR2 SNEGSKA (reference sequence).